Listed below are T cell receptor beta chains from one sample, sequenced in a study of glioma-infiltrating T cells. TCRdb used MiXCR to reprocess the multiplex PCR reads, holding one entry per CDR3 protein. The sample contains a few hundred thousand distinct CDR3 sequences, 41% of which appear only once. The source material was glioma tissue, nonneoplastic brain tissue, or PBMCs (not recorded which). The receptors shown here come from a human donor with low-grade glioma or glioblastoma, undergoing nonglioma brain surgery, or in good health (not recorded which). The CDR3 runs from the conserved cysteine through the conserved F or W. The D gene is left open where the match is weak. Clone size, where shown, is once, few, many, or a class for clones that have expanded.

V gene	clone size	J gene	D gene	CDR3 protein	CDR3 DNA
TRBV10-2	few	TRBJ2-4	-	CASRSGSGGNIQYF	TGCGCCAGCAGAAGTGGGAGTGGGGGAAACATTCAGTACTTC
TRBV6-1	many	TRBJ1-5	-	CASSTLGGSNQPQHF	TGTGCCAGCAGTACCCTTGGGGGGAGCAATCAGCCCCAGCATTTT
TRBV6-6	few	TRBJ1-4	-	CASSYPGEKLFF	TGTGCCAGCAGTTACCCCGGCGAAAAACTGTTTTTT
TRBV10-3	few	TRBJ2-1	-	CAISPLSPAEGDLTYNEQFF	TGTGCCATCAGTCCTTTGAGTCCAGCGGAGGGGGACCTAACCTACAATGAGCAGTTCTTC
TRBV7-3	many	TRBJ1-2	TRBD1	CASSSADSGGGYTF	TGTGCCAGCAGCTCAGCCGACTCAGGGGGAGGCTACACCTTC
TRBV7-2	-	TRBJ1-2	TRBD1	CASSLEGQGIFYGYTF	TGTGCCAGCAGCTTGGAGGGACAGGGGATTTTCTATGGCTACACCTTC
TRBV2	-	TRBJ1-5	-	CASSGSHQPQHF	TGTGCCAGCAGTGGGAGTCATCAGCCCCAGCATTTT
TRBV20-1	-	TRBJ2-7	-	CSASNRVHEQYF	TGCAGTGCTAGCAACAGGGTTCACGAGCAGTACTTC
TRBV19	-	TRBJ1-1	-	CASSQMNTEAFF	TGTGCCAGTAGTCAGATGAACACTGAAGCTTTCTTT
TRBV6-5	-	TRBJ1-2	-	CASSYNHLTNYGYTF	TGTGCCAGCAGTTACAACCACTTGACTAACTATGGCTACACCTTC
TRBV5-5	-	TRBJ2-1	-	CASSLSLVNNEQFF	TGTGCCAGCAGCTTGTCCCTAGTGAACAATGAGCAGTTCTTC
TRBV11-2	-	TRBJ1-2	-	CASSLESRANYGYTF	TGTGCCAGCAGCTTAGAGTCTAGAGCGAACTATGGCTACACCTTC
TRBV4-1	many	TRBJ2-1	-	CASSQEGRIYNEQFF	TGCGCCAGCAGCCAAGAGGGCAGGATTTACAATGAGCAGTTCTTC
TRBV5-4	-	TRBJ2-1	-	CASSLGGTLNNEQFF	TGTGCCAGCAGCTTGGGCGGGACCCTTAACAATGAGCAGTTCTTC
TRBV6-2/TRBV6-3	many	TRBJ1-1	-	CASSYSNHRVNTEAFF	TGTGCCAGCAGTTACTCTAACCACAGGGTGAACACTGAAGCTTTCTTT
TRBV20-1	-	TRBJ2-1	-	CSARTGGGLAGFNEQFF	TGCAGTGCCCGGACAGGGGGAGGACTAGCGGGTTTCAATGAGCAGTTCTTC
TRBV29-1	-	TRBJ2-7	-	CSVEEGRNYEQYF	TGCAGCGTTGAAGAGGGTCGGAACTACGAGCAGTACTTC
TRBV6-2/TRBV6-3	many	TRBJ2-4	TRBD1	CASSSGQGSAKNIQYF	TGTGCCAGCAGTTCTGGACAGGGGAGTGCCAAAAACATTCAGTACTTC
TRBV4-3	-	TRBJ2-6	-	CASSQEGGFSGANVLTF	TGCGCCAGCAGCCAAGAAGGCGGCTTCTCTGGGGCCAACGTCCTGACTTTC
TRBV5-4	few	TRBJ2-3	-	CASSSDPADQRRTDTQYF	TGTGCCAGCAGCTCGGACCCGGCTGATCAGCGGCGCACAGATACGCAGTATTTT
TRBV28	-	TRBJ2-7	TRBD2	CASRVAGEPHEQYF	TGTGCCAGCAGAGTAGCGGGAGAGCCACACGAGCAGTACTTC
TRBV10-3	few	TRBJ2-3	-	CAIERGGSTDTQYF	TGTGCCATCGAAAGGGGGGGGAGCACAGATACGCAGTATTTT
TRBV27	few	TRBJ2-7	TRBD2	CASSLFSGLAGVRDEQYF	TGTGCCAGCAGTTTATTTTCCGGACTAGCGGGAGTTAGAGACGAGCAGTACTTC
TRBV12-3/TRBV12-4	-	TRBJ1-1	-	CASSHGQSTEAFF	TGTGCCAGCAGCCATGGACAGAGCACTGAAGCTTTCTTT
TRBV7-9	-	TRBJ2-7	TRBD2	CASSPRTREGFRIYEQYF	TGTGCCAGCAGCCCCCGGACCCGGGAGGGTTTTCGGATCTACGAGCAGTACTTC
TRBV28	many	TRBJ1-3	-	CASSFPSSGNTIYF	TGTGCCAGCAGTTTTCCCAGCTCTGGAAACACCATATATTTT
TRBV7-2	once	TRBJ2-7	-	CASSLGPGLSSYEQYF	TGTGCCAGCAGCTTAGGGCCAGGACTGAGCTCCTACGAGCAGTACTTC
TRBV6-2/TRBV6-3	many	TRBJ2-1	TRBD1	CASSYSGQGGNEQFF	TGTGCCAGCAGTTACTCAGGACAGGGCGGTAATGAGCAGTTCTTC
TRBV24-1	-	TRBJ1-2	-	CATSDRDQPGYTF	TGTGCCACCAGTGACCGGGATCAACCTGGCTACACCTTC
TRBV4-3	few	TRBJ2-7	-	CASSQDLGHPYEQYF	TGCGCCAGCAGCCAAGATCTAGGCCATCCCTACGAGCAGTACTTC
TRBV3-1	once	TRBJ1-1	-	CASNQEGTTGSWTEAFF	TGTGCCAGCAACCAAGAGGGAACTACAGGGAGTTGGACTGAAGCTTTCTTT
TRBV28	many	TRBJ1-1	-	CASSGLVLVVTEAFF	TGTGCCAGCAGCGGCCTAGTTCTAGTGGTCACTGAAGCTTTCTTT
TRBV27	-	TRBJ1-1	-	CADPHPNRAPQAFF	TGTGCTGACCCTCACCCCAACAGAGCACCCCAAGCTTTCTTT
TRBV4-1	many	TRBJ1-2	TRBD1	CASSQVDRDGDGYTF	TGCGCCAGCAGCCAAGTCGACAGGGACGGTGATGGCTACACCTTC
TRBV20-1	-	TRBJ2-7	TRBD1	CSALSPDRDLEQYF	TGCAGTGCACTCAGCCCGGACAGGGACCTCGAGCAGTACTTC
TRBV19	-	TRBJ2-1	-	CASSIRFRSSYNEQFF	TGTGCCAGTAGTATAAGATTCCGGTCCTCCTACAATGAGCAGTTCTTC
TRBV20-1	few	TRBJ1-1	-	CSAGGGLGNTEAFF	TGCAGTGCCGGCGGGGGACTTGGTAACACTGAAGCTTTCTTT
TRBV10-3	-	TRBJ2-2	TRBD1	CATEDRAKTGELSF	TGTGCCACCGAGGACAGGGCGAAAACCGGGGAGCTGTCTTTT
TRBV6-2/TRBV6-3	many	TRBJ1-6	-	CASSYSTGRNSPLHF	TGTGCCAGCAGTTACTCGACGGGGAGGAATTCACCCCTCCACTTT
TRBV20-1	-	TRBJ2-3	TRBD2	CSATRELPDTQYF	TGCAGTGCTACGCGGGAGCTCCCAGATACGCAGTATTTT
TRBV5-1	-	TRBJ2-7	TRBD1	CASSLETGTFYEQYF	TGCGCCAGCAGCTTGGAGACAGGGACCTTCTACGAGCAGTACTTC
TRBV7-6	-	TRBJ2-1	-	CASSPDSGSYNEQFF	TGTGCCAGCAGTCCCGACTCAGGCTCCTACAATGAGCAGTTCTTC
TRBV28	-	TRBJ1-5	-	CASSLEGRIGGNQPQHF	TGTGCCAGCAGTTTGGAAGGGAGGATCGGTGGCAATCAGCCCCAGCATTTT
TRBV28	-	TRBJ2-3	TRBD1	CASSPGGQGTDTQYF	TGTGCCAGCAGTCCGGGGGGACAGGGGACAGATACGCAGTATTTT
TRBV6-5	-	TRBJ2-1	-	CASSLVWQGRAGNEQFF	TGTGCCAGCAGTTTGGTCTGGCAGGGCAGGGCAGGGAATGAGCAGTTCTTC
TRBV6-5	-	TRBJ2-7	-	CASSLSSYEQHF	TGTGCCAGCAGCCTGTCGTCCTACGAGCAGCACTTC
TRBV6-5	-	TRBJ2-3	TRBD1	CASSPRTGGDTDTQYF	TGTGCCAGCAGTCCGCGGACAGGGGGCGACACAGATACGCAGTATTTT
TRBV6-5	once	TRBJ1-2	TRBD1	CASSGTGVNGYTF	TGTGCCAGCAGCGGGACAGGGGTGAATGGCTACACCTTC
TRBV7-9	-	TRBJ2-5	-	CASSISGGGETQYF	TGTGCCAGCAGCATTAGCGGAGGTGGAGAGACCCAGTACTTC
TRBV20-1	-	TRBJ2-7	TRBD1	CSAGGGTGVNEQYF	TGCAGTGCCGGAGGCGGGACAGGGGTAAACGAGCAGTACTTC
TRBV7-9	few	TRBJ1-1	-	CALTAGRFWGDTEAFF	TGTGCCCTCACGGCAGGGAGATTTTGGGGAGACACTGAAGCTTTCTTT
TRBV27	-	TRBJ2-1	TRBD2	CASRGTSTVNEQFF	TGTGCCAGCAGAGGGACTAGTACCGTCAATGAGCAGTTCTTC
TRBV28	-	TRBJ2-1	TRBD2	CASSALVAGSYNEQFF	TGTGCCAGCAGTGCTTTAGTAGCGGGGTCCTACAATGAGCAGTTCTTC
TRBV15	many	TRBJ1-1	TRBD1	CATSRDTGGRAEAFF	TGTGCCACCAGCAGAGACACAGGGGGCCGGGCTGAAGCTTTCTTT
TRBV20-1	-	TRBJ2-4	-	CSASRANAGNIQCF	TGCAGTGCTAGTAGAGCGAACGCCGGAAACATTCAGTGCTTC
TRBV10-3	few	TRBJ1-2	-	CAISDPSGGYTF	TGTGCCATCAGTGACCCCAGTGGTGGCTACACCTTC